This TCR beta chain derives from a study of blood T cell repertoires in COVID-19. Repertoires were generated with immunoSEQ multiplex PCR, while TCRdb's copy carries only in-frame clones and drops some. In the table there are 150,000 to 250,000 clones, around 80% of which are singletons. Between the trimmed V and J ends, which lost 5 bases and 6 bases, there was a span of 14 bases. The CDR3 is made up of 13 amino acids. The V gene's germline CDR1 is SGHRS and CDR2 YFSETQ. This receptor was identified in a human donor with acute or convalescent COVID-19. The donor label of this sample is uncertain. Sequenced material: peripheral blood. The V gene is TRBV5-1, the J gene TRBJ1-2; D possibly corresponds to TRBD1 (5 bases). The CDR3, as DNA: TGCGCCAGCAGGGCGGGGGAGCGGGATGGCTACACCTTC. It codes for CASRAGERDGYTF.